This entry describes one TCR beta chain. Its binding antigen is unknown. Within one base of it there is no much larger clone, and no base qualities were kept. Using the deep immunoSEQ assay, multiplex PCR amplified TCR CDR3 regions from genomic DNA. Extracted genomic DNA from each cell subset was spread evenly across all wells of several immunoSEQ 96-well plates, with each plate serving as a replicate. For sorted subsets, approximately 210 ng genomic DNA, equal to tens of thousands of T cell genomes, was loaded into each replicate PCR. Purified libraries were quantified with a Qubit 3.0 fluorometer, sized on a Bioanalyzer 2100, and re-quantified with the KAPA Library Quantification kit. A separate single-read 150-cycle Illumina NextSeq 550 flow cell was used to sequence each immunoSEQ 96-well plate. The study's own analysis went as follows. Because only junctional sequences without quality scores were contained in the immunoSEQ output, filtering matching that applied to full-length reads could not be performed. To assign V/J genes and CDR3, sequences were annotated against IMGT germline references using PyIR, a Python wrapper for IgBLAST v1.9. Reads with weak V/J assignments (E-value above 1e-6), missing CDR3, stop codons, out-of-frame junctions, or ambiguous translated residues were removed. A V3J clonotype was defined by an identical inferred V gene, J gene, and CDR3 amino acid sequence. To compute the percentage overlap between repertoires, the number of shared unique clonotypes was divided by the size of the smaller repertoire. RTK rarefaction, the Chao1 estimator, and Recon v2.1 estimates of unobserved clonotypes were used to assess repertoire richness. For all TCRbeta clonotypes obtained by the gDNA method from four donors, generation probabilities were computed with OLGA. The source is immuneACCESS, and TCRdb retained only in-frame sequences with V and J called. Part of the clones is not carried over; for the studies checked, unresolved V genes explain less than half of this, and the remainder is unexplained. That table supplies the V and J calls and clone size; D and trimming were determined from the DNA. Here the sample has 550,000 to 600,000 clones; 95% to 98% occur a single time. In total, the top ten clones hold roughly 0.29% of the sample.

This sample was included in a study of shared clonotypes between healthy human individuals (dated by TCRdb to 2018 to 2021). Study-level background: Two women and three men aged 18 to 49 years were included in the cohort. For each donor, CD4 naive and CD4 memory were each given three plates, CD8 naive was given two plates, and CD8 memory was given one plate. Blood TCR repertoires of 5 or 6 healthy adults were deeply sequenced to estimate repertoire size and the extent of clonotype sharing between individuals. Libraries were prepared and TCR repertoires were sequenced by different laboratories using diverse techniques, in order to increase sequencing depth and limit assay-specific biases. Each donor's leukapheresis produced roughly between roughly 0.9 and 8.9 billion PBMCs.

The investigation overall reported the following: Sampling was restricted to blood, and TCR repertoires in tissue are likely to differ from TCR repertoires in blood. The small number of donors limited the genetic and exposure-history diversity represented. Clonotypes shared by all four sorted-subset donors showed higher generation probabilities than non-shared clonotypes. Even with the large sequencing depth, rarefaction of the sorted-subset datasets indicated that sequencing was incomplete. Naive subsets generally had larger estimated clonotype richness than memory subsets. Pairwise subsampling led to the expectation that sequencing depth would affect the degree of clonotype sharing among donors. When a handful of donors were compared, the shared fraction of clonotypes was around 5% for naive CD4, around 4% for naive CD8, 2.3% for memory CD4, and under 0.5% for memory CD8.

CD8 naive samples consisted of CD45RO-negative cells that were positively selected for CCR7, yielding a CD45RA+CCR7+ population without TemRA cells. The donors were healthy, HIV-negative adults with no recently reported acute infections or vaccinations. Every donor was a Caucasian adult living in Nashville, Tennessee, USA. Blood was obtained by leukapheresis, after which PBMCs were separated by Ficoll-Histopaque density gradient centrifugation and cryopreserved in liquid nitrogen vapor phase. Analytical flow cytometry was used to check the purity and quantity of each magnetically sorted T cell population. Genomic DNA was isolated from every sorted fraction and measured by UV absorbance on a Nanodrop 2000c. Spanning cysteine to phenylalanine, the CDR3 consists of 16 amino acids. CDR3 DNA is the only sequence kept; it has 48 bases, read in frame from the first base. According to the germline V gene (reference sequence), CDR1 reads SEHNR and CDR2 reads FQNEAQ. V drops 5 bases and J drops 1 base, leaving 17 bases in between.

The receptor was isolated from a man aged 25 to 40 in good health. The chain is made from TRBV7-9 and TRBJ1-1; TRBD1 is perhaps the D gene, given 5 matching bases. The sample consisted of naive CD8+ T cells sorted from blood. According to the study, the label for this sample's cell subset or site signals: CD45RA+CCR7+. DNA sequence: TGTGCCAGCAGCGATTTTCGCGGCGGGGGGAACACTGAAGCTTTCTTT. Its amino acids are CASSDFRGGGNTEAFF.